Following are 7 T cell receptor beta chains from one sample sequenced in a study of T-cell memory formation after mild COVID-19. Each CDR3 protein is one row after TCRdb ran MiXCR on the 5' RACE reads. This sample carries 400,000 to 500,000 distinct CDR3 sequences, roughly a quarter of them seen once, and the ten largest clones take 8.5% to 9%. Material for sequencing was PBMCs or a T cell subset sorted from them (not recorded which). The receptors here all came from an adult woman who had mild COVID-19 (a few samples of this study predate the infection). Cell type and time point are not known.

V usage is TRBV7-9 and J usage is TRBJ2-3, with TRBD2 matching 9 bases. V lost 5 bases, J lost 0 bases, and 6 bases stayed unmatched. This CDR3 is built from 16 residues. The germline gives CDR1 SEHNR, CDR2 FQNEAQ (reference sequence). CDR3: CASSALAGPSTDTQYF. The CDR3 DNA reads TGTGCCAGCAGCGCTCTAGCGGGACCTAGCACAGATACGCAGTATTTT.

V is TRBV18 and J is TRBJ1-1; 9 bases line up with TRBD1. Germline trimming cut 4 bases from V and 3 bases from J; bases unmatched to any gene: 9. Looked up from germline, CDR1 is KGHSH and CDR2 is LQKENI. The CDR3 covers 16 residues. In nucleotides, the CDR3 is TGTGCCAGCTCACGCACTATACAGGGGGCGGACACTGAAGCTTTCTTT. The encoded protein is CASSRTIQGADTEAFF.

This clonotype was counted a few times. The genes are TRBV3-1 and TRBJ2-1; D unclear. Germline V gene data show CDR1 as LGHDT and CDR2 as YNNKEL (reference sequence). V was pared by 4 bases and J by 0 bases, with 10 bases between. The CDR3 has 15 residues. The CDR3 sequence is CASSRRTSSYNEQFF. The CDR3 bases are TGTGCCAGCAGCCGACGGACCAGCTCCTACAATGAGCAGTTCTTC.

Only a few counts were recorded for this clonotype. V is TRBV6-5 and J is TRBJ2-1; tentatively, D is TRBD2 (6 bases). The CDR3 has 13 amino acids. Trimming left V 4 bases short and J 5 bases short, with 9 bases between. Per germline, CDR1 MNHEY and CDR2 SVGAGI. The CDR3 nucleotides are TGTGCCAGCAGTTTCGGGAGAAACAATGAGCAGTTCTTC. Protein sequence: CASSFGRNNEQFF.

V is TRBV20-1 and J is TRBJ1-2; possibly TRBD1 for D (6 bases). V gave up 2 bases and J gave up 8 bases, with 21 bases separating them. Germline CDR1 reads DFQATT; CDR2 reads SNEGSKA (reference sequence). This CDR3 spans 15 amino acids. CDR3 DNA sequence: TGCAGTGCTAGACGGTCGGGGCAGGGGAGATACGGCTACACCTTC. This sequence encodes CSARRSGQGRYGYTF.

The chain combines TRBV6-6 with TRBJ2-7; 7 positions agree with TRBD1. With 6 bases clipped from V and 2 bases from J, the junction kept 10 bases outside the gene matches. The CDR3 covers 15 residues. Germline loops: CDR1 MNHNY, CDR2 SVGAGI (reference sequence). The CDR3 is CASRDPGQTTYEQYF. The CDR3 DNA follows: TGTGCCAGCAGGGACCCGGGACAGACGACCTACGAGCAGTACTTC.

In this sample, this clonotype turned up a few times. The chain links TRBV29-1 to TRBJ2-7; D tentatively reads TRBD1 or TRBD2 (5 bases each). Germline V gene sequence: CDR1 SQVTM, CDR2 ANQGSEA. The germline V and J ends were trimmed by 6 bases and 4 bases, with 19 bases remaining between them. The CDR3 has 14 residues. The CDR3 DNA follows: TGCAGCGTGGGTACCGGGACGGGGAGTTACGAGCAGTACTTC. Translation: CSVGTGTGSYEQYF.